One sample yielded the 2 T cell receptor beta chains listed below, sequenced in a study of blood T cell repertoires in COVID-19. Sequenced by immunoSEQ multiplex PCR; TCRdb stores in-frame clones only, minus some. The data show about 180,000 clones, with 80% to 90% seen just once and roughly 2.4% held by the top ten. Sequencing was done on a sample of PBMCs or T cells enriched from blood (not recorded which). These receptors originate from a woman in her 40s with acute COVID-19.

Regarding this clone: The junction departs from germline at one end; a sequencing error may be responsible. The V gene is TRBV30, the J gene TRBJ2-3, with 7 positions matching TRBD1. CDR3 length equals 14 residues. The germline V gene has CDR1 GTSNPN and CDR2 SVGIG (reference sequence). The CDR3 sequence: CAWGVQGVLDTQYF. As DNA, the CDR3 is TGTGCCTGGGGTGTGCAGGGGGTATTAGATACGCAGTATTTT.

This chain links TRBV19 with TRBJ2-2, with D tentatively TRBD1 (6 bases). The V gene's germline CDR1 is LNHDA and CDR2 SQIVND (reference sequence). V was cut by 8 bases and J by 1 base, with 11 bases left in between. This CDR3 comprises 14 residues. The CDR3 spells CASSGAQNTGELFF. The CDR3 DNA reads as TGTGCCAGTTCAGGGGCTCAGAACACCGGGGAGCTGTTTTTT.